Below, 8 T cell receptor beta chains from the same sample are listed, as sequenced in a study of CD8+CD57+ T cells in acquired aplastic anemia. CDR3 and TCR beta VDJ profiling relied on genomic DNA as the template. TCRdb re-called the reads with MiXCR, one entry per CDR3 protein. The repertoire consists of 260,000 or so distinct CDR3 sequences, with around half occurring once and the leading ten covering less than 9%. All patients picked for sequencing had shown, by flow cytometry, an expansion of CD8+CD57+ cells. Sequencing was done on a sample of sorted CD4+, CD8+, or CD8+CD57+ T cells (not recorded which) from PBMCs. These receptors originate from a human donor with aplastic anemia.

J is TRBJ1-2 and V is TRBV9, with D perhaps matching TRBD1 (5 bases). With 0 bases removed from V and 5 bases from J, the gap between germline ends came to 14 bases. CDR1 SGDLS and CDR2 YYNGEE come from the germline V gene. The CDR3 sequence is 15 residues long. The CDR3, as DNA: TGTGCCAGCAGCGTAGAGACAGACGGCAATTATGGCTACACCTTC. It codes for CASSVETDGNYGYTF.

This clonotype was picked up many times. This chain joins TRBV9 and TRBJ1-4, with TRBD1 as a possible D gene (6 bases). Germline CDR1 and CDR2: SGDLS and YYNGEE. The CDR3 has 17 residues. V was clipped by 0 bases and J by 6 bases, with 18 bases between them. CDR3 DNA: TGTGCCAGCAGCGTAGAGGGGGGTTGGGAATCGGATGAAAAACTGTTTTTT. Translated: CASSVEGGWESDEKLFF.

A few counts support this clonotype. The CDR3 bases are TGTGCCAGCAGCTCGACAGGGGGCGCAGAGACCCAGTACTTC. Protein product: CASSSTGGAETQYF. This chain connects TRBV7-9 to TRBJ2-5; 10 bases are shared with TRBD1. The germline V gene has CDR1 SEHNR and CDR2 FQNEAQ (reference sequence). The CDR3 has 14 residues. V gave up 4 bases and J gave up 4 bases; unmatched junction bases: 3.

There are many counts of this clonotype. The chain joins TRBV3-1 to TRBJ2-7; a possible D gene is TRBD1 (6 bases). This CDR3 spans 13 amino acids. V lost 4 bases and J lost 4, with 11 bases in between. The germline gives CDR1 LGHDT, CDR2 YNNKEL (reference sequence). This chain's CDR3 is CASSPQDSYEQYF. As DNA, the CDR3 is TGTGCCAGCAGCCCTCAGGACAGTTACGAGCAGTACTTC.

This clonotype has only one observation. The chain links TRBV19 to TRBJ2-5, with D tentatively TRBD1 (7 bases). CDR3 length: 14 amino acids. The V and J ends lost 0 bases and 5 bases respectively, with 10 bases between them. Germline lookup yields CDR1 LNHDA and CDR2 SQIVND (reference sequence). CDR3 protein: CASSIDSGGETQYF. CDR3 in DNA: TGTGCCAGTAGTATAGACTCAGGGGGGGAGACCCAGTACTTC.

This clonotype was counted a few times. The V call is TRBV24-1, the J call TRBJ2-1; maybe TRBD2 (7 bases). This CDR3 is built from 13 residues. V lost 9 bases, J lost 8 bases, and 16 bases lay in between. CDR1 is KGHDR and CDR2 is SFDVKD in the germline V gene. As DNA, the CDR3 is TGTGCCACCGAGGGGGGGGGAAGCCATGAGCAGTTCTTC. It yields the protein CATEGGGSHEQFF.

The chain uses TRBV19 and TRBJ2-1; 8 positions match TRBD2. The V and J ends lost 3 bases and 3 bases, in that order; junction bases with no gene match: 7. The CDR3 has 16 residues. Germline V CDR1 and CDR2: LNHDA, SQIVND (reference sequence). CDR3 loop: CASSIGLAGIYNEQFF. The CDR3 bases are TGTGCCAGTAGTATCGGGCTAGCGGGCATCTACAATGAGCAGTTCTTC.

Details on this clonotype: This may stem from a read error, because a much larger clone lies one nucleotide away. This chain joins TRBV5-1 and TRBJ1-2; 9 bases fit TRBD1. The CDR3 has 15 residues. V was pared by 3 bases and J by 9 bases, with 12 bases of the junction left unmatched. Germline values: CDR1 SGHRS, CDR2 YFSETQ. The CDR3 loop is CASSSVTGQGLRYTF. CDR3 in DNA: TGCGCCAGCAGCTCGGTTACGGGACAGGGTTTGCGCTACACCTTC.